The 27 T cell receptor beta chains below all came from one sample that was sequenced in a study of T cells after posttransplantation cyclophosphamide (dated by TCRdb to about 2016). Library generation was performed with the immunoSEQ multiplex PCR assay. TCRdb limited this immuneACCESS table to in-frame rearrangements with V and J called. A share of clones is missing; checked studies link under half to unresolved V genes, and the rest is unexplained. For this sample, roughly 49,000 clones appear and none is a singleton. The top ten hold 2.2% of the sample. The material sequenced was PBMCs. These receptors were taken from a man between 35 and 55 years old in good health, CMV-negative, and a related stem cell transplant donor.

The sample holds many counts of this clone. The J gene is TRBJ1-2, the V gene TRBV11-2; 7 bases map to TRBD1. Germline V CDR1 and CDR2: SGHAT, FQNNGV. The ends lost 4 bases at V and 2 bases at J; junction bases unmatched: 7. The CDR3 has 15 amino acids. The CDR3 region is CASSSIGQVNYGYTF. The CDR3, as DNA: TGTGCCAGCAGCTCGATCGGACAGGTCAACTATGGCTACACCTTC. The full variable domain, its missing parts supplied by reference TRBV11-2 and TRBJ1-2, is EAGVAQSPRYKIIEKRQSVAFWCNPISGHATLYWYQQILGQGPKLLIQFQNNGVVDDSQLPKDRFSAERLKGVDSTLKIQPAKLEDSAVYLCASSSIGQVNYGYTFGSGTRLTVV.

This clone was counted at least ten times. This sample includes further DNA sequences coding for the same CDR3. CDR3 loop: CASSLRTGAGNTIYF. Written as DNA, the CDR3 is TGTGCCAGCAGCTTAAGGACAGGGGCTGGAAACACCATATATTTT. This chain connects TRBV7-9 to TRBJ1-3; 9 nucleotides agree with TRBD1. Trimming took 2 bases from V and 2 from J; bases not matched to a gene: 1. The CDR3 runs to 15 residues. CDR1 and CDR2 from the germline V gene are SEHNR and FQNEAQ (reference sequence).

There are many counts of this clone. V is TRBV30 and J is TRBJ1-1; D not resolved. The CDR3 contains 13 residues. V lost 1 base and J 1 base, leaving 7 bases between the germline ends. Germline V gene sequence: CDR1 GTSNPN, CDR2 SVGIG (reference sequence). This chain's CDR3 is CAWSETENTEAFF. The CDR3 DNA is TGTGCCTGGAGTGAAACAGAGAACACTGAAGCTTTCTTT.

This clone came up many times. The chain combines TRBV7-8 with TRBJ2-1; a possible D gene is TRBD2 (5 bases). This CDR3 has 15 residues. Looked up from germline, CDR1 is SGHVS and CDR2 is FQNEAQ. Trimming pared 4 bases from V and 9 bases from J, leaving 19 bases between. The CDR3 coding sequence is TGTGCCAGCAGCTCCGGACGGCTCGGGGTGGGTGAGCAGTTCTTC. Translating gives CASSSGRLGVGEQFF.

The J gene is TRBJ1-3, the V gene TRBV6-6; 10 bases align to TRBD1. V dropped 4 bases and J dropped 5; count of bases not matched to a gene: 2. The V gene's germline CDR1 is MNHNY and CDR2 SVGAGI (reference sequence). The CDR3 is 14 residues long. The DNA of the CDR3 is TGTGCCAGCAGTTGGGGACAGGGGAGAAACACCATATATTTT. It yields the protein CASSWGQGRNTIYF.

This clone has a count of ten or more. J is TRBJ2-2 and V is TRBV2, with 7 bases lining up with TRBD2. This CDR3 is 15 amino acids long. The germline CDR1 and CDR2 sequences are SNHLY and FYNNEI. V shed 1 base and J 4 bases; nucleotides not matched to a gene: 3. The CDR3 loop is CASSEGEGGTGELFF. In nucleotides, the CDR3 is TGTGCCAGCAGTGAAGGGGAGGGAGGCACCGGGGAGCTGTTTTTT.

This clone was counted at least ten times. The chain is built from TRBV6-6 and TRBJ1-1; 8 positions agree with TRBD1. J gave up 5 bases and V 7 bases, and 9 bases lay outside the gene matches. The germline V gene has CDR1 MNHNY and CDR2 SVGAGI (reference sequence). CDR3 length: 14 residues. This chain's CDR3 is CASTYATGETEAFF. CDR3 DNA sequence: TGTGCCAGCACCTACGCGACAGGGGAGACTGAAGCTTTCTTT.

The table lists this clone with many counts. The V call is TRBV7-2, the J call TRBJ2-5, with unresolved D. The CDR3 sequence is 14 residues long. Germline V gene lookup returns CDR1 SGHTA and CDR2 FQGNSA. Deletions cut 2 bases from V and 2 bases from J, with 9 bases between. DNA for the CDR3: TGTGCCAGCAGCTTACCGGGTTCTCAAGAGACCCAGTACTTC. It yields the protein CASSLPGSQETQYF.

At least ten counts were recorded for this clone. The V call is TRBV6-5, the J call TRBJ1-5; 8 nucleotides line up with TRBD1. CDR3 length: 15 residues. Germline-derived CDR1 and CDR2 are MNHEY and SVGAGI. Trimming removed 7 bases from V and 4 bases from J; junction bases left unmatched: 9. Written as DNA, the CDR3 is TGTGCCAGCACCCCAACGAGGACAGGGAATCAGCCCCAGCATTTT. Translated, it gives CASTPTRTGNQPQHF.

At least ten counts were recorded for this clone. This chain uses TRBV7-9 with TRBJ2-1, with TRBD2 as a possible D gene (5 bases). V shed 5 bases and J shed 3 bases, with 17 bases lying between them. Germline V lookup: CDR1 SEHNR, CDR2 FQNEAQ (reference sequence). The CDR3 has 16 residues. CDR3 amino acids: CASSPIDYSRYNEQFF. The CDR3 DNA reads TGTGCCAGCAGCCCCATAGACTACTCCCGCTACAATGAGCAGTTCTTC.

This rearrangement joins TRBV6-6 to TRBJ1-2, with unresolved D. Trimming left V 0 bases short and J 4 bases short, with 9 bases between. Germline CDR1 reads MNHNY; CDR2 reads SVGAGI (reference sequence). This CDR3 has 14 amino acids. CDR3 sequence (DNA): TGTGCCAGCAGTTACTCGCCCGAGGGCTATGGCTACACCTTC. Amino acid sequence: CASSYSPEGYGYTF.

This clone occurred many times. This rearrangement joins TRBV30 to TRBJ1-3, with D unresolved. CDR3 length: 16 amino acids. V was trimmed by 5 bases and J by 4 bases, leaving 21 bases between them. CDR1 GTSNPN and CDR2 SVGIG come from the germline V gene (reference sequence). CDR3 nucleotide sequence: TGTGCCTGGGTCCCCCCAGACATGGTTAAAGGAAACACCATATATTTT. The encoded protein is CAWVPPDMVKGNTIYF.

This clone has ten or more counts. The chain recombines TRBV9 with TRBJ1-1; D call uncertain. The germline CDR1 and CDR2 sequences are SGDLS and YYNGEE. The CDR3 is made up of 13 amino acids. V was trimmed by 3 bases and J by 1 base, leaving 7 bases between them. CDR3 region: CASSADTNTEAFF. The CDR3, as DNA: TGTGCCAGCAGCGCCGACACGAACACTGAAGCTTTCTTT.

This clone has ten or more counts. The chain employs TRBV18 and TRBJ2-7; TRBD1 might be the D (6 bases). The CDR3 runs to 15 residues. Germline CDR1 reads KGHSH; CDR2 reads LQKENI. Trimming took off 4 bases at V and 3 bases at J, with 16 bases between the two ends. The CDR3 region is CASSRNRDTNYEQYF. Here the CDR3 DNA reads TGTGCCAGCTCACGAAACCGGGACACCAACTACGAGCAGTACTTC. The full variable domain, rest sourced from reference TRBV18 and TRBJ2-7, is NAGVMQNPRHLVRRRGQEARLRCSPMKGHSHVYWYRQLPEEGLKFMVYLQKENIIDESGMPKERFSAEFPKEGPSILRIQQVVRGDSAAYFCASSRNRDTNYEQYFGPGTRLTVT.

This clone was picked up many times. CDR3 loop: CASSYSEEGDTQYF. Here the CDR3 DNA reads TGTGCCAGCAGTTACTCCGAGGAGGGAGATACGCAGTATTTT. The chain couples TRBV6-5 to TRBJ2-3; D is possibly TRBD2 (6 bases). Trimming shortened V by 0 bases and J by 5 bases, and 9 bases separated the two germline ends. The CDR3 consists of 14 residues. Germline assignment: CDR1 MNHEY and CDR2 SVGAGI.

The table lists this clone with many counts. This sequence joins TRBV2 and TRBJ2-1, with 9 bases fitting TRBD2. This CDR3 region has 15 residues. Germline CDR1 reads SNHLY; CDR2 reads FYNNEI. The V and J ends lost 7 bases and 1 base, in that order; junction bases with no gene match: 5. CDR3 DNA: TGTGCCAGCACCCTACTAGCGGGTTCCTACAATGAGCAGTTCTTC. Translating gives CASTLLAGSYNEQFF. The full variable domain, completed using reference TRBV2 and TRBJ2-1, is EPEVTQTPSHQVTQMGQEVILRCVPISNHLYFYWYRQILGQKVEFLVSFYNNEISEKSEIFDDQFSVERPDGSNFTLKIRSTKLEDSAMYFCASTLLAGSYNEQFFGPGTRLTVL.

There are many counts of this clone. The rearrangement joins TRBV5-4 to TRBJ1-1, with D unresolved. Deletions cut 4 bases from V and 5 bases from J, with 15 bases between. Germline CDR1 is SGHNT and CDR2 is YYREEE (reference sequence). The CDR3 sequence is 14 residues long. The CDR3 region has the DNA TGTGCCAGCAGCCACCTTGGTCACCGGACTGAAGCTTTCTTT. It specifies CASSHLGHRTEAFF.

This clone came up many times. DNA for the CDR3: TGCAGCGTTGAGGGAGCGAGCGGGAGTACTCTGGAGACCCAGTACTTC. It yields the protein CSVEGASGSTLETQYF. This rearrangement joins TRBV29-1 to TRBJ2-5; 8 bases align to TRBD2. The V gene end was trimmed by 3 bases and the J gene end by 5 bases; junction bases not matched to a gene: 14. Germline V gene sequence: CDR1 SQVTM, CDR2 ANQGSEA. The CDR3 length is 16 residues. The full variable domain, rest sourced from reference TRBV29-1 and TRBJ2-5, is SAVISQKPSRDICQRGTSLTIQCQVDSQVTMMFWYRQQPGQSLTLIATANQGSEATYESGFVIDKFPISRPNLTFSTLTVSNMSPEDSSIYLCSVEGASGSTLETQYFGPGTRLLVL.

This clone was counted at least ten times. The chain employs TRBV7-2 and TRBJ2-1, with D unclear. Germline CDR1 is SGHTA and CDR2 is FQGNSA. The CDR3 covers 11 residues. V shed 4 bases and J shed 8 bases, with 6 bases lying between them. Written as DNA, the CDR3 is TGTGCCAGCAGCTCCGGAGATGAGCAGTTCTTC. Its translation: CASSSGDEQFF.

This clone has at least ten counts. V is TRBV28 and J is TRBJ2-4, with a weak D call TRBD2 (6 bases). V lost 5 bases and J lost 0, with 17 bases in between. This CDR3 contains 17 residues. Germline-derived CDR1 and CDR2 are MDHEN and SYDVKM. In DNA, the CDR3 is TGTGCCAGCAGTCCTCAACTGACGGGGGTAGCCAAAAACATTCAGTACTTC. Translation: CASSPQLTGVAKNIQYF.

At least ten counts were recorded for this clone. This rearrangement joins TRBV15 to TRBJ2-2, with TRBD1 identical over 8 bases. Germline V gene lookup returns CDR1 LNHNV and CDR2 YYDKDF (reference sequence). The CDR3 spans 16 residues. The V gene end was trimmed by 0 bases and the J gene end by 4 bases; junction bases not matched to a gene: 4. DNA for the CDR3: TGTGCCACCAGCAGAGAATGGACAGGGTCCACCGGGGAGCTGTTTTTT. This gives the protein CATSREWTGSTGELFF.

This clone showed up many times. CDR3 amino acids: CSVEQGQGYEQYF. CDR3 nucleotides: TGCAGCGTTGAACAGGGACAAGGCTACGAGCAGTACTTC. V is TRBV29-1 and J is TRBJ2-7; perhaps TRBD1 as D (6 bases). Germline values: CDR1 SQVTM, CDR2 ANQGSEA. Between the trimmed V and J ends, which lost 2 bases and 3 bases, there was a span of 11 bases. The CDR3 extends over 13 amino acids.

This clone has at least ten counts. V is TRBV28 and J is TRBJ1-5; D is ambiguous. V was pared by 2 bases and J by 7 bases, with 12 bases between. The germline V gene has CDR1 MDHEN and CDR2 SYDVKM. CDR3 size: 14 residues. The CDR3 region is CASSLRGMRQPQHF. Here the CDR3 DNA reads TGTGCCAGCAGTTTAAGAGGTATGAGACAGCCCCAGCATTTT.

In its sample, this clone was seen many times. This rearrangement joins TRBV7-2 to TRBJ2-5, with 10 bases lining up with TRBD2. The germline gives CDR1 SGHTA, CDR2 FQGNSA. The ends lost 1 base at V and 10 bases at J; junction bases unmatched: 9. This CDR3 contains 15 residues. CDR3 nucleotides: TGTGCCAGCAGCTTAGGGACTAGCGGCCCCTTAGACCAGTACTTC. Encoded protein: CASSLGTSGPLDQYF. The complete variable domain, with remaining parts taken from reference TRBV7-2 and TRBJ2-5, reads GAGVSQSPSNKVTEKGKDVELRCDPISGHTALYWYRQSLGQGLEFLIYFQGNSAPDKSGLPSDRFSAERTGGSVSTLTIQRTQQEDSAVYLCASSLGTSGPLDQYFGPGTRLLVL.

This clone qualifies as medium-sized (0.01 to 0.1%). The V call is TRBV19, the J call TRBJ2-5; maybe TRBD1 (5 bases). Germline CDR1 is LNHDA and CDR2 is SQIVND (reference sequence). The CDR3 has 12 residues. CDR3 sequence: CATRQSGETQYF. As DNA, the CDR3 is TGTGCTACTCGACAGTCCGGGGAGACCCAGTACTTC.

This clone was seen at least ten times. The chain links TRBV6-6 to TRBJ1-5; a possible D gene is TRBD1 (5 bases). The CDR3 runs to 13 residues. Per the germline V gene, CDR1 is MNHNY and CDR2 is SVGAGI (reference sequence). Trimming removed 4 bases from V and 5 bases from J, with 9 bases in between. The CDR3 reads CASSLGGDQPQHF. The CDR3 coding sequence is TGTGCCAGCAGTTTGGGGGGAGATCAGCCCCAGCATTTT.

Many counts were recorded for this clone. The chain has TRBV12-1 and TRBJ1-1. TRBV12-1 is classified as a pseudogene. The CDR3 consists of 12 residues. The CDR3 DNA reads TGTGCCAGCAGCTCTCAGAGGACTGAAGCTTTCTTT. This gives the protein CASSSQRTEAFF.